The clone carrying this T cell receptor (beta chain) has a single count. It differs at one base from a far larger clone, so likely a read error. The data were taken from a study of blood T cell repertoires in COVID-19. CDR3 length equals 15 residues. With 4 bases clipped from V and 2 bases from J, the junction kept 3 bases outside the gene matches. Germline-derived CDR1 and CDR2 are SGHNT and YYREEE (reference sequence). Clones were read by immunoSEQ multiplex PCR, and TCRdb kept only the in-frame ones, dropping some. The profile shows some 210,000 clones, around 80% of them singletons. The sample consisted of peripheral blood. V and J are TRBV5-4 and TRBJ2-7; TRBD2 agrees at 13 bases. The clonotype was recovered from a woman in her forties with acute or convalescent COVID-19. CDR3 sequence reads: CASSLGTSGTYEQYF. CDR3 bases: TGTGCCAGCAGCCTAGGGACTAGCGGGACCTACGAGCAGTACTTC.